The 6 T cell receptor beta chains given below trace back to one sample, sequenced in a study of immune cell composition in non-small cell lung cancer. Method: immunoSEQ multiplex PCR; TCRdb's copy keeps in-frame clones and lacks some. The sample shows about 4,700 clones, around 81% of them seen only once. The sample comprised lung tumor tissue. The receptors come from a human donor with non-small cell lung cancer.

This clone was seen a single time. The genes are TRBV18 and TRBJ2-7; TRBD1 agrees at 11 bases. The junction had 11 bases not matched to a gene; V was cut back by 5 bases and J by 2 bases. The germline V gene has CDR1 KGHSH and CDR2 LQKENI. The CDR3 covers 17 residues. CDR3 loop: CASSAIPGTGGTYEQYF. In DNA, the CDR3 is TGTGCCAGCTCAGCCATTCCCGGGACAGGGGGTACCTACGAGCAGTACTTC. Looking up the rest from reference TRBV18 and TRBJ2-7 gives the full variable domain: NAGVMQNPRHLVRRRGQEARLRCSPMKGHSHVYWYRQLPEEGLKFMVYLQKENIIDESGMPKERFSAEFPKEGPSILRIQQVVRGDSAAYFCASSAIPGTGGTYEQYFGPGTRLTVT.

This sequence joins TRBV9 and TRBJ2-7; 7 nucleotides align to TRBD2. V lost 4 bases, J lost 2 bases, and 12 bases stayed unmatched. The germline CDR1 and CDR2 sequences are SGDLS and YYNGEE. The CDR3 runs 16 residues. CDR3 sequence (DNA): TGTGCCAGCAGCCCCTCCTGGCGAGCGGGGACCTACGAGCAGTACTTC. Protein sequence: CASSPSWRAGTYEQYF. The full variable domain, with the rest looked up from reference TRBV9 and TRBJ2-7, is DSGVTQTPKHLITATGQRVTLRCSPRSGDLSVYWYQQSLDQGLQFLIQYYNGEERAKGNILERFSAQQFPDLHSELNLSSLELGDSALYFCASSPSWRAGTYEQYFGPGTRLTVT.

The chain employs TRBV7-2 and TRBJ2-2, with a weak D call TRBD1 (6 bases). The CDR3 contains 17 residues. Germline CDR1 SGHTA, CDR2 FQGNSA. V lost 2 bases and J lost 4, with 17 bases in between. The CDR3 nucleotides read TGTGCCAGCAGCTTACGTTTTCTAGGACAGATCACCGGGGAGCTGTTTTTT. It codes for CASSLRFLGQITGELFF.

The rearrangement links TRBV5-1 to TRBJ2-2, with 7 positions matching TRBD1. This CDR3 comprises 14 residues. Germline V gene data show CDR1 as SGHRS and CDR2 as YFSETQ. With 3 bases clipped from V and 3 bases from J, the junction kept 2 bases outside the gene matches. In nucleotides, the CDR3 is TGCGCCAGCAGCTGGGGACAGCACACCGGGGAGCTGTTTTTT. It is translated as CASSWGQHTGELFF. Full variable domain (outside the CDR3, taken from reference TRBV5-1 and TRBJ2-2): KAGVTQTPRYLIKTRGQQVTLSCSPISGHRSVSWYQQTPGQGLQFLFEYFSETQRNKGNFPGRFSGRQFSNSRSEMNVSTLELGDSALYLCASSWGQHTGELFFGEGSRLTVL.

This clone was observed a few times. This chain joins TRBV5-6 and TRBJ2-2; no definite D call. The germline V and J ends were trimmed by 4 bases and 1 base, with 11 bases remaining between them. This CDR3 has 15 amino acids. In germline, CDR1 is SGHDT, CDR2 YYEEEE. CDR3 DNA: TGTGCCAGCAGCGCTAGAAGGTGGAACACCGGGGAGCTGTTTTTT. Its translation: CASSARRWNTGELFF.

The chain is built from TRBV5-1 and TRBJ2-2; 7 bases are shared with TRBD1. The CDR3 extends over 15 amino acids. The ends lost 1 base at V and 6 bases at J; junction bases unmatched: 6. CDR1 is SGHRS and CDR2 is YFSETQ in the germline V gene. The CDR3 reads CASSLSQGVSGELFF. The CDR3 nucleotides read TGCGCCAGCAGCTTGAGTCAGGGGGTCTCCGGGGAGCTGTTTTTT.